The T cell receptor beta chain under discussion was sequenced for a study of cytomegalovirus exposure and HLA in healthy donors. This clone was seen only a few times. Its antigen is still unknown. 60 Vbeta and 13 Jbeta primers were used in PCR. Clones were read by immunoSEQ multiplex PCR, and TCRdb kept only the in-frame ones, dropping some. The data contain over 150,000 clones, around 76% of them singletons. Study outcomes and limitations: A later analysis found that most CMV-associated TCR beta chains appeared HLA-restricted. Analysis was performed later, and it showed HLA-associated TCR beta chains to be more clonally expanded than equally common others.

This sequence originates from a man aged 60-69 years in good health and CMV-seronegative. What was sequenced was PBMCs.

CDR3 bases: TGTGCCAGCAGTTACACCAACCCCGGGAGGACTGAAGCTTTCTTT. Protein sequence: CASSYTNPGRTEAFF. The chain links TRBV6-5 to TRBJ1-1, with D hard to call. This CDR3 is built from 15 residues. Germline CDR1 and CDR2: MNHEY and SVGAGI. Trimming cost V 2 bases and J 5 bases, with 15 bases left between them.